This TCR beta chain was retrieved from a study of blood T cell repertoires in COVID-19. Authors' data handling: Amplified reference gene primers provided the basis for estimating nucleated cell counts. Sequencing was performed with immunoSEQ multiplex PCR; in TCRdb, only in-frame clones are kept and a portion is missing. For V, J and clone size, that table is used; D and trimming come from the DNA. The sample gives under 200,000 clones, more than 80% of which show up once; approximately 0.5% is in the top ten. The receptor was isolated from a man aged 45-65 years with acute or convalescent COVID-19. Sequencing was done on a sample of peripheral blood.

Here the CDR3 DNA reads TGTGCCAGCAGCCAATCCTCGGGACAGCCCTACGAGCAGTACTTC. Translated: CASSQSSGQPYEQYF. V and J are TRBV4-2 and TRBJ2-7, with TRBD1 matching over 7 bases. The J segment lost 2 bases and the V segment lost 2 bases, leaving 6 bases of the junction unmatched. The germline CDR1 and CDR2 sequences are LGHNA and YNFKEQ. This CDR3 is 15 amino acids long.